A single sample gave rise to the 2 T cell receptor beta chains below, sequenced in a study of post-analysis software for immune sequencing data. Study-level points and caveats: Comparison of patients with controls showed roughly five TRBV segments more frequent in patients, TRBV5-6, TRBV5-1 and TRBV20-1 among them.

Antigens for these TCRs are unknown. Sequencing libraries made from TCR beta cDNA carried unique molecular identifiers. TCRdb itself ran the PCR reads through MiXCR, one entry per CDR3 protein. The profile shows hundreds of thousands of distinct CDR3 sequences, around 60% of them singletons. What was sequenced was blood. The receptor source for this set is a girl aged 2 to 10 with multiple sclerosis.

The chain uses TRBV20-1 and TRBJ2-3; D possibly matches TRBD1 or TRBD2 (5 bases each). Per germline, CDR1 DFQATT and CDR2 SNEGSKA (reference sequence). This CDR3 region has 14 residues. V lost 6 bases to trimming and J lost 6 bases, with 19 bases between them. The CDR3 DNA follows: TGCAGTGCAACGGGACCCCGAGGGCCCGATACGCAGTATTTT. This encodes CSATGPRGPDTQYF.

The genes are TRBV6-2 or TRBV6-3 and TRBJ2-4; the D is unclear. Deletions cut 2 bases from V and 5 bases from J, with 16 bases between. The CDR3 has 16 amino acids. The germline V gene encodes CDR1 MNHEY and CDR2 SVGEGT. In DNA, the CDR3 is TGTGCCAGCAGTTACGGAGCGTTAGATTTCGAAAACATTCAGTACTTC. The encoded protein is CASSYGALDFENIQYF.